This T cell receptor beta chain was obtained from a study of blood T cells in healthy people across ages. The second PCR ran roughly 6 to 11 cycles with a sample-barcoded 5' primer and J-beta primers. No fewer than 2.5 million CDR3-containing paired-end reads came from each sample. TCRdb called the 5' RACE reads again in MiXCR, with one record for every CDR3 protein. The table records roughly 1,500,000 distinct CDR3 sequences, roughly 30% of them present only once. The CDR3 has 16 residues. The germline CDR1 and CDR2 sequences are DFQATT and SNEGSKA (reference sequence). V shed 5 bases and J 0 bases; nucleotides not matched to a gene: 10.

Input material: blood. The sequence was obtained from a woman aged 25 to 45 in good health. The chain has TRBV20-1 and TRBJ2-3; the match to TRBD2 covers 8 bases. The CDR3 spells CSAGSGTSSSTDTQYF. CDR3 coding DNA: TGCAGTGCTGGTAGCGGGACGAGCTCTAGCACAGATACGCAGTATTTT.